This T cell receptor beta chain is drawn from a study of shared clonotypes between healthy human individuals. Study-wide results and caveats: Investigators expected sequencing depth to affect clonotype sharing among donors.

A word on this clone: Its antigen is currently unknown.

V shed 5 bases and J shed 8 bases, with 16 bases lying between them. CDR3 size: 14 residues. The germline V gene encodes CDR1 SGHTA and CDR2 FQGTGA. Generated by immunoSEQ multiplex PCR, the TCRdb table keeps only in-frame clones and is missing some. The sample includes about 680,000 clones, more than 70% seen only once; the top ten take around 1.8%. Input material: memory CD4+ T cells sorted from blood. Sample subset: CD45RA-negative fraction. The receptor comes from a woman under 40 in good health. The chain has TRBV7-3 and TRBJ2-1, with D possibly matching TRBD2 (6 bases). The CDR3 nucleotides are TGTGCCAGCAGCAAGGAGGGCCGTGGCGATGAGCAGTTCTTC. Translation gives CASSKEGRGDEQFF.